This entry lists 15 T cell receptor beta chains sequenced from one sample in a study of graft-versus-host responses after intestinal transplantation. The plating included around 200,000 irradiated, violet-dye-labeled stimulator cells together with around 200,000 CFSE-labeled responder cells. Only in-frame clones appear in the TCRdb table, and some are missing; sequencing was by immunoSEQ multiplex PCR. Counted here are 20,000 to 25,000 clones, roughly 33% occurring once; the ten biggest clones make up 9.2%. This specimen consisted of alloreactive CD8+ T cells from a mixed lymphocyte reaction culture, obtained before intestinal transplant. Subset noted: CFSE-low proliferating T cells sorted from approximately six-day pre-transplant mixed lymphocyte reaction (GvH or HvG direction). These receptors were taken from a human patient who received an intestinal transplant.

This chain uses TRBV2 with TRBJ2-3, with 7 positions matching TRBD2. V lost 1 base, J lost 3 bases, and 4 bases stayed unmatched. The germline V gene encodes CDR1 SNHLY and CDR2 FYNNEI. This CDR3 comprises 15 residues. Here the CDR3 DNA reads TGTGCCAGCAGTGAAGAAACTAGCGCAACAGATACGCAGTATTTT. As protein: CASSEETSATDTQYF.

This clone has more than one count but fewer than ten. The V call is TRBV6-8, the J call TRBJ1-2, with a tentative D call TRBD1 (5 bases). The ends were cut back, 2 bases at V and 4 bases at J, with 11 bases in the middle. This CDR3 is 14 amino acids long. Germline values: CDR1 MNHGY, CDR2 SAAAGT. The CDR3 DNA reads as TGTGCCAGCAGTTACATGGGGGTTCGCTATGGCTACACCTTC. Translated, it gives CASSYMGVRYGYTF.

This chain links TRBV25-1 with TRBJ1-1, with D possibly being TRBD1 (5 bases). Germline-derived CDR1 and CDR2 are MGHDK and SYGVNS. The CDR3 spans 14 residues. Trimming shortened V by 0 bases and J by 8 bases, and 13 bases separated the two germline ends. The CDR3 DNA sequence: TGTGCCAGCAGTGAATATGGGGGAAGGAACGAAGCTTTCTTT. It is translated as CASSEYGGRNEAFF.

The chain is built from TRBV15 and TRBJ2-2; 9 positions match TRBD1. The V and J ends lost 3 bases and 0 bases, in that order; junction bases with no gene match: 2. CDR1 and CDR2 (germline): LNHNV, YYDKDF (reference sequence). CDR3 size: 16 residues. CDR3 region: CATSRDRGPNTGELFF. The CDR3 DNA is TGTGCCACCAGCAGGGACAGGGGCCCGAACACCGGGGAGCTGTTTTTT.

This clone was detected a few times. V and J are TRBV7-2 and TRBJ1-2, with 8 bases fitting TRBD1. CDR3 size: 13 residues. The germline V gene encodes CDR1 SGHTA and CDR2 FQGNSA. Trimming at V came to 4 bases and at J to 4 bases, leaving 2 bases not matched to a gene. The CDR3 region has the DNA TGTGCCAGCAGCTGGACAGGGCGCTATGGCTACACCTTC. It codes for CASSWTGRYGYTF.

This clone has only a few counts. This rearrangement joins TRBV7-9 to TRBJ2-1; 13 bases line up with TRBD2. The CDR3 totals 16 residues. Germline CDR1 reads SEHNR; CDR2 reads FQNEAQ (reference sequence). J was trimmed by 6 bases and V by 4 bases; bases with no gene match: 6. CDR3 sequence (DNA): TGTGCCAGCAGCTCACGGACTAGCGGGAGCCCCAATGAGCAGTTCTTC. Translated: CASSSRTSGSPNEQFF.

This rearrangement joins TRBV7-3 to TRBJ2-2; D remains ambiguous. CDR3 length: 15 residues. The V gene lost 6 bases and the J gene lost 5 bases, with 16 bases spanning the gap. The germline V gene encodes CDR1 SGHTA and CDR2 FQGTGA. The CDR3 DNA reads TGTGCCAGCAGTTTCTGGGCCCTCGGGACCGGGGAGCTGTTTTTT. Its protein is CASSFWALGTGELFF.

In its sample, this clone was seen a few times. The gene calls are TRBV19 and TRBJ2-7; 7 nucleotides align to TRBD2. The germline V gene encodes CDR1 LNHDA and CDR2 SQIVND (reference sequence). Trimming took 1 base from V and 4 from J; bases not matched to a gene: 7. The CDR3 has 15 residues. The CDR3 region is CASSIGAGAVYEQYF. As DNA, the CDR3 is TGTGCCAGTAGTATAGGGGCGGGAGCGGTGTACGAGCAGTACTTC.

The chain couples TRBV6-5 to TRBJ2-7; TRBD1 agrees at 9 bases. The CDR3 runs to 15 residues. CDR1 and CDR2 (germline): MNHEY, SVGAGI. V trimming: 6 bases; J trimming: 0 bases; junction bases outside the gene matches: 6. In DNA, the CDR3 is TGTGCCAGCAGCCCCGGGACAGGGAGCTCCTACGAGCAGTACTTC. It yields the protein CASSPGTGSSYEQYF.

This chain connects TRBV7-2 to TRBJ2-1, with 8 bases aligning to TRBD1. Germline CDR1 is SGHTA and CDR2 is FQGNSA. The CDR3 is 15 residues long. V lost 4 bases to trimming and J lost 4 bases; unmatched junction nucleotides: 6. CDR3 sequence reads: CASSYGQGIYNEQFF. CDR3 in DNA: TGTGCCAGCAGCTACGGACAGGGCATATACAATGAGCAGTTCTTC.

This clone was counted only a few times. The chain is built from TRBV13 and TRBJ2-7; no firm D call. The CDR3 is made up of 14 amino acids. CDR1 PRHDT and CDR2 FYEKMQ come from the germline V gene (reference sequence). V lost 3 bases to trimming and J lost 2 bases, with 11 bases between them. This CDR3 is CASSFGLYPYEQYF. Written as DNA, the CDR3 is TGTGCCAGCAGCTTTGGGCTATACCCCTACGAGCAGTACTTC. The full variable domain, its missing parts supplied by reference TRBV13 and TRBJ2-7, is AAGVIQSPRHLIKEKRETATLKCYPIPRHDTVYWYQQGPGQDPQFLISFYEKMQSDKGSIPDRFSAQQFSDYHSELNMSSLELGDSALYFCASSFGLYPYEQYFGPGTRLTVT.

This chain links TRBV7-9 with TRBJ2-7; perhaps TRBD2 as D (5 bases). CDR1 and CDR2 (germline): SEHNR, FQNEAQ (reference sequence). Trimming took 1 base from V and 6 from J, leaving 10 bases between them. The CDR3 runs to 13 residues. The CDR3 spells CASSLGEAVEQYF. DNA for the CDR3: TGTGCCAGCAGCTTAGGGGAAGCGGTCGAGCAGTACTTC.

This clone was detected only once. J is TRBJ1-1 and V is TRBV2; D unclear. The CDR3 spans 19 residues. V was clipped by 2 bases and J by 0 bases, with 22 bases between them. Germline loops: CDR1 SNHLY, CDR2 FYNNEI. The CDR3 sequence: CASSEKSTYFLTMNTEAFF. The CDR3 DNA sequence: TGTGCCAGCAGTGAAAAGAGTACCTACTTCCTTACTATGAACACTGAAGCTTTCTTT.

CDR3 in DNA: TGCGCCAGCAGCCAAGATCGACAGGGGGCTGGGGGCTACACCTTC. It is translated as CASSQDRQGAGGYTF. The V and J genes are TRBV4-3 and TRBJ1-2, with 10 bases lining up with TRBD1. CDR1 LGHNA and CDR2 YSLEER come from the germline V gene. V gave up 0 bases and J gave up 8 bases; unmatched junction bases: 6. The CDR3 has 15 residues.

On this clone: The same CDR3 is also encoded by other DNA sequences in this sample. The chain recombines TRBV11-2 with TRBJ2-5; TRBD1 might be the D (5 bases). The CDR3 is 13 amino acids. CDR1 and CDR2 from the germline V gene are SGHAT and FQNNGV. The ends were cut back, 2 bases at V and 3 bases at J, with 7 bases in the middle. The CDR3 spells CASSLTGEETQYF. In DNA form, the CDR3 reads TGTGCCAGCAGCTTAACAGGAGAAGAGACCCAGTACTTC.